The 17 T cell receptor beta chains listed next were all sequenced from one sample in a study of T-cell memory formation after mild COVID-19 (dated by TCRdb to the early 2020s). Library creation used 5' RACE. The instrument given in TCRdb is Illumina NovaSeq 6000. TCRdb trimmed public reads at Q25 via fastp, called clones via MiXCR and kept in-frame beta chains. Each CDR3 protein appears once, grouped with its most common genes and DNA. For this sample the table gives about 180,000 distinct CDR3 sequences, of which 18% were detected only once. Together, the top ten hold roughly 3.8% of the sample. The sequenced material came from PBMCs or a T cell subset sorted from them (not recorded which). The receptor source for this set is a man between 18 and 35 years old who had mild COVID-19 (a few samples of this study predate the infection). The sample titles of this study are shuffled in the database, so cell type and time point are left out; the donor was told from shared clones.

This chain uses TRBV5-1 with TRBJ2-5; no firm D call. The germline V gene encodes CDR1 SGHRS and CDR2 YFSETQ. This CDR3 is built from 11 residues. V was trimmed by 7 bases and J by 5 bases, leaving 9 bases between them. CDR3 protein: CASLEEETQYF. The CDR3 region has the DNA TGCGCCAGCCTTGAGGAGGAGACCCAGTACTTC.

The chain combines TRBV7-9 with TRBJ2-1; 8 bases fit TRBD1. This CDR3 spans 15 amino acids. Germline assignment: CDR1 SEHNR and CDR2 FQNEAQ (reference sequence). V was pared by 2 bases and J by 8 bases, with 8 bases of the junction left unmatched. The CDR3 DNA is TGTGCCAGCAGCTTACACGGACAGGGTGTGTATGAGCAGTTCTTC. Translation: CASSLHGQGVYEQFF.

The chain recombines TRBV20-1 with TRBJ1-1; 9 bases map to TRBD1. This CDR3 has 17 residues. V dropped 0 bases and J dropped 2; count of bases not matched to a gene: 10. The germline V gene has CDR1 DFQATT and CDR2 SNEGSKA (reference sequence). The CDR3 sequence is CSARDLTGTGRNTEAFF. The CDR3 DNA is TGCAGTGCTAGAGATCTGACCGGGACAGGGCGCAACACTGAAGCTTTCTTT.

This clonotype was seen more than once but under ten times. The V gene is TRBV20-1, the J gene TRBJ2-7, with TRBD1 as a possible D gene (6 bases). From germline, CDR1 is DFQATT and CDR2 SNEGSKA (reference sequence). The CDR3 is 14 residues long. V lost 0 bases and J 3 bases, leaving 12 bases between the germline ends. The CDR3 DNA reads TGCAGTGCTAGAGAGGGTTGGGACAACTACGAGCAGTACGTC. Its translation: CSAREGWDNYEQYV.

This clonotype was observed a handful of times. This chain joins TRBV4-1 and TRBJ2-3; no clear D. Trimming shortened V by 3 bases and J by 0 bases, and 7 bases separated the two germline ends. Germline CDR1 MGHRA, CDR2 YSYEKL. The CDR3 has 14 amino acids. CDR3 bases: TGCGCCAGCAGCCACTATGCTAGCACAGATACGCAGTATTTT. It yields the protein CASSHYASTDTQYF.

The chain employs TRBV11-2 and TRBJ2-7; D gene uncertain. Trimming left V 6 bases short and J 5 bases short, with 11 bases between. The CDR3 runs 12 residues. CDR1 is SGHAT, CDR2 FQNNGV, per germline. The CDR3 region is CASSLTLHEQYF. The CDR3 region has the DNA TGTGCCAGCAGTCTCACGCTACACGAGCAGTACTTC.

This clonotype was seen at least ten times. This sequence joins TRBV20-1 and TRBJ1-5, with 7 bases that match TRBD1. CDR3 length: 17 amino acids. Germline V gene data show CDR1 as DFQATT and CDR2 as SNEGSKA (reference sequence). Trimming cost V 0 bases and J 5 bases; bases outside gene matches: 13. The CDR3 DNA follows: TGCAGTGCTAGAGATCCCCTCAACAGGGGCGGTCATCAGCCCCAGCATTTT. This gives the protein CSARDPLNRGGHQPQHF.

This clonotype appeared a few times. The chain combines TRBV10-3 with TRBJ2-3; 9 nucleotides match TRBD2. This CDR3 region has 14 residues. V gave up 5 bases and J gave up 3 bases; unmatched junction bases: 3. Germline CDR1 and CDR2: ENHRY and SYGVKD. This CDR3 is CAISLAGETDTQYF. In DNA, the CDR3 is TGTGCCATCAGTTTAGCGGGGGAAACAGATACGCAGTATTTT.

Written as DNA, the CDR3 is TGTGCCAGCAGCTCATACCCCAGCGGGATCACAGATACGCAGTATTTT. This sequence encodes CASSSYPSGITDTQYF. V and J are TRBV11-2 and TRBJ2-3; 7 positions match TRBD2. The CDR3 contains 16 residues. Germline trimming cut 4 bases from V and 2 bases from J; bases unmatched to any gene: 9. The V gene's germline CDR1 is SGHAT and CDR2 FQNNGV.

This clonotype was seen a handful of times. The chain joins TRBV6-6 to TRBJ2-5; D uncertain. Between the trimmed V and J ends, which lost 6 bases and 3 bases, there was a span of 11 bases. Germline assignment: CDR1 MNHNY and CDR2 SVGAGI (reference sequence). The CDR3 is 13 amino acids. The CDR3 nucleotides read TGTGCCAGCAGCCGTTGGACGGAAGAGACCCAGTACTTC. Amino acids: CASSRWTEETQYF.

This clonotype was counted only a few times. The CDR3 spells CATSPEILGNEQFF. CDR3 nucleotides: TGTGCCACCTCGCCCGAGATCTTAGGGAATGAGCAGTTCTTC. The rearrangement joins TRBV11-2 to TRBJ2-1; D not resolved. The CDR3 extends over 14 amino acids. CDR1 is SGHAT and CDR2 is FQNNGV in the germline V gene. Trimming shortened V by 10 bases and J by 7 bases, and 20 bases separated the two germline ends.

The chain couples TRBV11-2 to TRBJ1-2, with 7 nucleotides matching TRBD1. This CDR3 spans 14 amino acids. V shed 0 bases and J 8 bases; nucleotides not matched to a gene: 6. Germline CDR1 and CDR2: SGHAT and FQNNGV. The CDR3 nucleotides read TGTGCCAGCAGCTTAGACCGGACAGGATCGGGCTACACCTTC. It translates to CASSLDRTGSGYTF.

The J gene is TRBJ1-2, the V gene TRBV29-1, with D possibly TRBD1 on 5 matching bases. The germline V gene encodes CDR1 SQVTM and CDR2 ANQGSEA. Trimming cost V 3 bases and J 3 bases, with 8 bases left between them. The CDR3 is 12 residues long. In DNA, the CDR3 is TGCAGCGTTGACGACAGCGACTATGGCTACACCTTC. It specifies CSVDDSDYGYTF. Filled out from reference TRBV29-1 and TRBJ1-2, the complete variable domain reads SAVISQKPSRDICQRGTSLTIQCQVDSQVTMMFWYRQQPGQSLTLIATANQGSEATYESGFVIDKFPISRPNLTFSTLTVSNMSPEDSSIYLCSVDDSDYGYTFGSGTRLTVV.

This clonotype was counted between two and nine times. This rearrangement joins TRBV5-1 to TRBJ2-7, with TRBD1 matching 7 bases. Germline CDR1 and CDR2: SGHRS and YFSETQ. This CDR3 has 14 amino acids. J gave up 3 bases and V 0 bases, and 3 bases lay outside the gene matches. CDR3 sequence (DNA): TGCGCCAGCAGCTTGGCGGGACAGAACTACGAGCAGTACTTC. Protein product: CASSLAGQNYEQYF.

This clonotype was detected a few times. The V gene is TRBV6-5, the J gene TRBJ1-1; possible D gene TRBD1, 5 bases. The CDR3 covers 15 residues. Trimming left V 0 bases short and J 3 bases short, with 11 bases between. CDR1 and CDR2 (germline): MNHEY, SVGAGI. CDR3 in amino acids: CASSYSPLGDTEAFF. CDR3 in DNA: TGTGCCAGCAGTTACTCTCCTTTGGGGGACACTGAAGCTTTCTTT.

The chain links TRBV5-6 to TRBJ2-7, with D possibly matching TRBD1 (6 bases). CDR1 and CDR2 (germline): SGHDT, YYEEEE. This CDR3 comprises 15 residues. V was pared by 3 bases and J by 4 bases, with 17 bases between. CDR3 coding DNA: TGTGCCAGCAGCTGGGGCCTCGGGACAAAATACGAGCAGTACGTC. As protein: CASSWGLGTKYEQYV.

The CDR3 here is CASSLRGVPLAKNIQYF. CDR3 nucleotides: TGTGCCAGCAGTTTGAGGGGGGTACCTTTAGCCAAAAACATTCAGTACTTC. J is TRBJ2-4 and V is TRBV28; D may match TRBD1 or TRBD2 (6 bases each). Trimming pared 3 bases from V and 0 bases from J, leaving 15 bases between. Germline V CDR1 and CDR2: MDHEN, SYDVKM. The CDR3 is 17 amino acids.